A selection of T cell receptor beta chains follows, all from one sample in a study of Ad26.COV2.S vaccination and SARS-CoV-2 variants. The repertoire was sequenced with immunoSEQ multiplex PCR; TCRdb's copy has only in-frame clones and lacks some. Seen here are about 320,000 clones, roughly nine tenths observed once, and the top ten hold 5.5%. Specimen: peripheral blood, collected in a trial of Ad26.COV2.S vaccine versus placebo. These receptors came from a person aged 18-60 years who received the Ad26.COV2.S COVID-19 vaccine or a placebo. CDR3s include the opening cysteine and the closing phenylalanine or tryptophan. Only part of the rows carry a size: once, few, many, or a class if the clone is expanded.

v_gene,abundance,CDR3aa
TRBV7-2,NA,CASSWVGGDEQYF
TRBV19,NA,CASSMIQGRNEQFF
TRBV7-2,NA,CASSLLGSPLHF
TRBV27,NA,CASSLVGPGSTSNQPQHF
TRBV19,NA,CASTAGNTEAFF
TRBV27,NA,CASSFRGPNSPLHF
TRBV5-6,NA,CASRSVGANYGYTF
TRBV25-1,NA,CASSARLAGDNEQFF
TRBV27,once,CASSFRANQPQHF
TRBV12-3/TRBV12-4,NA,CASTNTEAFF
TRBV19,NA,CASSSGQGAIEQYF
TRBV4-3,NA,CASSLHRSGDYGYTF
TRBV25-1,NA,CASSEGRGTGGNTIYF
TRBV15,NA,CATSRDAIAGGRTDTQYF
TRBV19,NA,CASSIWEDQPQHF
TRBV28,few,CASSLGGCDSPLHF
TRBV14,NA,CASSQVNRDYGYTF
TRBV13,NA,CASSDRQPQETQYF
TRBV7-9,NA,CASKGLAGDHEQFF
TRBV15,NA,CATSRGTGRGIGNEQFF
TRBV7-2,once,CASNNPFDRGIADTQYF
TRBV5-4,NA,CASSLYSPGSNQPQHF
TRBV2,NA,CASSEERTDTDTQYF
TRBV9,NA,CASSVVRKDTEAFF
TRBV30,NA,CAWSGKRLAEYNEQFF
TRBV9,NA,CASTPRGEVTDTEAFF
TRBV9,NA,CASSVGEGTNQPQHF
TRBV4-1,NA,CASSQERSRRSSYNSPLHF
TRBV6-6,NA,CASTATYRTEAFF
TRBV11-3,once,CASSLTGRGAGTQYF
TRBV9,NA,CASSVGGSSGNTIYF
TRBV6-6,once,CASSGLGNTGELFF
TRBV2,once,CASSDIASAF
TRBV3-1/TRBV3-2,NA,CASSQDGRGGTQYF
TRBV4-3,once,CASSQASLGGAARKLFF
TRBV5-1,NA,CASSFPGVATQYF
TRBV29-1,NA,CSVVLGGRTGELFF
TRBV19,NA,CASSSAGADEQFF
TRBV18,NA,CASSPVGSNQPQHF
TRBV7-9,NA,CASRNKMVIAVNTEAFF
TRBV19,once,CASTPDREYTGANVLTF
TRBV6-5,NA,CASRRTSGLYNEQFF
TRBV5-1,NA,CASSLLEGNINEQFF
TRBV5-1,NA,CASSLFTSDVTAQYF